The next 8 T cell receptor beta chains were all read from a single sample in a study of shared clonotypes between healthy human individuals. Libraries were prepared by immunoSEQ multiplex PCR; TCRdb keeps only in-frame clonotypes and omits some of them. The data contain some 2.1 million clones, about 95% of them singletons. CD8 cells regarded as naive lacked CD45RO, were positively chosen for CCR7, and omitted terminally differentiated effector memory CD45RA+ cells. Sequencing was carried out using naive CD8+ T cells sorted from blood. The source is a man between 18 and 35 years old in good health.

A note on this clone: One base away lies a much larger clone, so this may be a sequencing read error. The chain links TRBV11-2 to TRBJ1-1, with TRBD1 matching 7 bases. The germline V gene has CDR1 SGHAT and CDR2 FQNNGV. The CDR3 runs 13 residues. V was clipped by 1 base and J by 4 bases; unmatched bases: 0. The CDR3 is CASSLAGGTEAFF. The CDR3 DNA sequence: TGTGCCAGCAGCTTAGCAGGGGGCACTGAAGCTTTCTTT.

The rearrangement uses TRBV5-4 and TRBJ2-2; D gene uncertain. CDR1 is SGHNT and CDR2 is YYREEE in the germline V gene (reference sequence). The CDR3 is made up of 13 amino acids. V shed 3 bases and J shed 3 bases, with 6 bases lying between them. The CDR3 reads CASSSVDTGELFF. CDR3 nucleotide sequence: TGTGCCAGCAGCTCAGTAGACACCGGGGAGCTGTTTTTT.

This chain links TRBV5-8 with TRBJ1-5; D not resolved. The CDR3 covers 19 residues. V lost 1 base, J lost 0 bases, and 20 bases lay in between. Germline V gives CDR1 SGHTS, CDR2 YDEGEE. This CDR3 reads CASSLPLWTEVNSNQPQHF. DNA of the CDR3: TGTGCCAGCAGCTTGCCACTTTGGACGGAAGTTAATAGCAATCAGCCCCAGCATTTT. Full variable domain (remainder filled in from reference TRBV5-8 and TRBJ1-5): EAGVTQSPTHLIKTRGQQATLRCSPISGHTSVYWYQQALGLGLQFLLWYDEGEERNRGNFPPRFSGRQFPNYSSELNVNALELEDSALYLCASSLPLWTEVNSNQPQHFGDGTRLSIL.

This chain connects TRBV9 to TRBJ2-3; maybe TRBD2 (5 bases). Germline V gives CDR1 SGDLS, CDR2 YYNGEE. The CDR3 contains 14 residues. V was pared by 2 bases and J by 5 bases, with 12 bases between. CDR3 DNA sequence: TGTGCCAGCAGCGTGAAGGGTAGCGTAGATACGCAGTATTTT. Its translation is CASSVKGSVDTQYF.

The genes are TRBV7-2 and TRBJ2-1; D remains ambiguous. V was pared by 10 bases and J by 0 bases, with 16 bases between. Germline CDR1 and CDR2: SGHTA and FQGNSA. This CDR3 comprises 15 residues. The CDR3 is CATTEDVSSYNEQFF. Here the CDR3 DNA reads TGTGCCACGACTGAAGACGTAAGCTCCTACAATGAGCAGTTCTTC. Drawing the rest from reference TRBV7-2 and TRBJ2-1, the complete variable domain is GAGVSQSPSNKVTEKGKDVELRCDPISGHTALYWYRQSLGQGLEFLIYFQGNSAPDKSGLPSDRFSAERTGGSVSTLTIQRTQQEDSAVYLCATTEDVSSYNEQFFGPGTRLTVL.

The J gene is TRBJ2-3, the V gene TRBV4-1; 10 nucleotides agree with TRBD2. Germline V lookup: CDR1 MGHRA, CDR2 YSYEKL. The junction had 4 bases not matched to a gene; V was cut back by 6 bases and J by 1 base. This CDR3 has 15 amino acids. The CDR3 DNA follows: TGCGCCAGCAGTTACACTAGCGGGGGCACAGATACGCAGTATTTT. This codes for CASSYTSGGTDTQYF.

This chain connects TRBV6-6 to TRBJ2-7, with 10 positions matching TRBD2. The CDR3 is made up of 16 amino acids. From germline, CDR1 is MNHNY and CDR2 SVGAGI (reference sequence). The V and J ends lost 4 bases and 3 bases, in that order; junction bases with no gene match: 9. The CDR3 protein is CASSSTPLAGSYEQYF. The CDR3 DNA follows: TGTGCCAGCAGTTCCACCCCACTAGCGGGAAGCTACGAGCAGTACTTC.

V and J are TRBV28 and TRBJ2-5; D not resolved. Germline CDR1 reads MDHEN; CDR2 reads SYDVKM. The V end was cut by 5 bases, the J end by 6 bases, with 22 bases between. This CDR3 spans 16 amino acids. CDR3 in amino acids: CASSPESPLLIQTQYF. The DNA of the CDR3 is TGTGCCAGCAGTCCGGAATCCCCCTTACTAATCCAGACCCAGTACTTC. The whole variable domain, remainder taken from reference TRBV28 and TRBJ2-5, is DVKVTQSSRYLVKRTGEKVFLECVQDMDHENMFWYRQDPGLGLRLIYFSYDVKMKEKGDIPEGYSVSREKKERFSLILESASTNQTSMYLCASSPESPLLIQTQYFGPGTRLLVL.